Listed below are T cell receptor beta chains from one sample, sequenced in a study of Graves' ophthalmopathy and Graves' hyperthyroidism. TCRdb passed the multiplex PCR reads through MiXCR, listing each CDR3 protein once. There are about 620,000 distinct CDR3 sequences in the sample; about a fifth occur only once, and approximately 7.7% lies in the top ten. Sequenced input: peripheral blood. These receptors originate from a woman younger than 30 with stable Graves' hyperthyroidism. Some clones in this sample may be carry-over from other donors' samples. Both conserved end residues are part of each CDR3. A D gene is named only where the DNA matches it firmly. Expanded clones are given a class, and other clones once, few, many or no size at all.

size	D	length	V	J	CDR3	DNA
many	TRBD2	16	TRBV27	TRBJ2-5	CASSLSTSGSQETQYF	TGTGCCAGCAGTTTATCGACTAGCGGGAGTCAAGAGACCCAGTACTTC
once	-	14	TRBV7-2	TRBJ1-6	CASSTSQGLSPLHF	TGTGCCAGCAGCACCAGTCAGGGGCTTTCACCCCTCCACTTT
many	TRBD2	18	TRBV6-1	TRBJ2-7	CASSGTGLAGSFSYEQYF	TGTGCCAGCAGTGGGACAGGACTAGCGGGATCCTTCTCCTACGAGCAGTACTTC
many	-	14	TRBV12-3/TRBV12-4	TRBJ1-1	CASSQPGLNTEAFF	TGTGCCAGCAGCCAACCGGGCCTGAACACTGAAGCTTTCTTT
many	TRBD1	15	TRBV3-1	TRBJ1-1	CASSHSKGARTEAFF	TGTGCCAGCAGCCACTCGAAGGGGGCGCGAACTGAAGCTTTCTTT
many	-	15	TRBV29-1	TRBJ2-5	CSVTHRERRQETQYF	TGCAGCGTGACTCACAGGGAAAGGCGGCAAGAGACCCAGTACTTC
many	-	14	TRBV19	TRBJ2-7	CASSVGGSRYEQYF	TGTGCCAGTAGTGTTGGTGGATCAAGGTACGAGCAGTACTTC
-	TRBD1	16	TRBV12-3/TRBV12-4	TRBJ1-5	CASSLRQGVRNQPQHF	TGTGCCAGCAGTTTGAGACAGGGGGTTCGGAATCAGCCCCAGCATTTT
many	-	17	TRBV6-5	TRBJ1-2	CASSYGARGSTGYGYTF	TGTGCCAGCAGTTACGGGGCCAGGGGCTCAACGGGCTATGGCTACACCTTC
-	-	13	TRBV4-1	TRBJ2-7	CASSRALAYEQYF	TGCGCCAGCAGCCGGGCACTCGCCTACGAGCAGTACTTC
once	TRBD2	14	TRBV28	TRBJ2-7	CASSSAGGTYEQYF	TGTGCCAGCAGTTCTGCGGGAGGGACCTACGAGCAGTACTTC
many	-	13	TRBV29-1	TRBJ1-3	CSVTPPPGNTIYF	TGCAGCGTGACCCCCCCGCCGGGAAACACCATATATTTT
-	-	14	TRBV30	TRBJ1-2	CACMDTPKGYGYTF	TGTGCCTGTATGGACACCCCTAAGGGCTATGGCTACACCTTC
-	-	13	TRBV6-5	TRBJ2-5	CASSIPGRETQYF	TGTGCCAGCAGTATACCGGGACGAGAGACCCAGTACTTC
few	-	15	TRBV6-1	TRBJ2-5	CASSRGGYDQETQYF	TGTGCCAGCAGTAGGGGGGGCTACGATCAAGAGACCCAGTACTTC
many	TRBD1	15	TRBV7-6	TRBJ1-1	CASSLVQGGVTEAFF	TGTGCCAGCAGCTTAGTCCAGGGGGGAGTCACTGAAGCTTTCTTT
many	-	14	TRBV7-2	TRBJ2-4	CASSLNRAKNIKYF	TGTGCCAGCAGCTTAAACAGGGCCAAAAACATTAAGTACTTC
-	-	17	TRBV5-1	TRBJ2-5	CASSSGGTGLIQETQYF	TGCGCCAGCAGCTCGGGCGGTACGGGACTTATACAAGAGACCCAGTACTTC
many	-	13	TRBV11-2	TRBJ1-1	CAIDEGGGTEAFF	TGTGCCATCGACGAGGGGGGTGGCACTGAAGCTTTCTTT
few	TRBD1	15	TRBV28	TRBJ1-1	CASSSPSDRGGEAFF	TGTGCCAGCAGTTCCCCCTCCGACAGGGGGGGTGAAGCTTTCTTT
-	TRBD1	13	TRBV6-1	TRBJ2-2	CASSDRGPGELFF	TGTGCCAGCAGTGATAGGGGGCCCGGGGAGCTGTTTTTT
many	TRBD1	14	TRBV12-3/TRBV12-4	TRBJ2-7	CASSSTGGRYEQYF	TGTGCCAGCAGTTCAACAGGGGGGCGTTACGAGCAGTACTTC
many	-	13	TRBV10-3	TRBJ2-7	CAISESRVDEQYF	TGTGCCATCAGTGAGTCCAGGGTCGACGAGCAGTACTTC
-	TRBD1	14	TRBV12-3/TRBV12-4	TRBJ1-1	CASNPTGMNTEAFF	TGTGCCAGCAATCCGACAGGGATGAACACTGAAGCTTTCTTT
many	-	13	TRBV2	TRBJ1-2	CAGRREANYGYTF	TGTGCCGGCCGACGAGAGGCTAACTATGGCTACACCTTC
many	TRBD2	14	TRBV20-1	TRBJ2-5	CSAILAGGPETQYF	TGCAGTGCTATACTAGCGGGAGGGCCAGAGACCCAGTACTTC
many	-	15	TRBV6-2/TRBV6-3	TRBJ2-7	CASSYPGTLGREQYF	TGTGCCAGCAGTTACCCCGGGACCCTAGGACGCGAGCAGTACTTC
few	TRBD1	17	TRBV5-1	TRBJ2-5	CASSSRNGQGCLETQYF	TGCGCCAGCAGCTCTCGAAACGGACAGGGATGTTTGGAGACCCAGTACTTC
-	-	14	TRBV5-1	TRBJ1-1	CASRRQILNTEAFF	TGCGCCAGCAGGAGACAGATTTTGAACACTGAAGCTTTCTTT
once	-	15	TRBV6-5	TRBJ1-5	CASSYETHSNQPQHF	TGTGCCAGCAGTTATGAAACCCATAGCAATCAGCCCCAGCATTTT
-	-	16	TRBV2	TRBJ1-6	CASSEAGSGGNSPLHF	TGTGCCAGCAGTGAAGCGGGATCCGGGGGAAATTCACCCCTCCACTTT
many	-	16	TRBV6-5	TRBJ2-7	CASSYSRTFGSHEQYF	TGTGCCAGCAGTTACTCTAGGACATTCGGGTCTCACGAGCAGTACTTC
-	TRBD2	17	TRBV12-3/TRBV12-4	TRBJ2-2	CASSLIAGGGVTGELFF	TGTGCCAGCAGTCTTATAGCGGGGGGCGGGGTCACCGGGGAGCTGTTTTTT
few	-	11	TRBV7-9	TRBJ2-5	CASSLEGGQYF	TGTGCCAGCAGCTTAGAGGGGGGCCAGTACTTC
-	TRBD1	16	TRBV6-2/TRBV6-3	TRBJ2-5	CASSNFLRQGQETQYF	TGTGCCAGCAGTAATTTCCTACGACAGGGTCAAGAGACCCAGTACTTC
many	TRBD2	15	TRBV28	TRBJ2-7	CASSGPGGRSYEQYF	TGTGCCAGCAGTGGGCCGGGGGGAAGATCCTACGAGCAGTACTTC
-	-	11	TRBV12-5	TRBJ1-1	CASRGVAEAFF	TGTGCTAGTCGGGGGGTTGCTGAAGCTTTCTTT
many	-	14	TRBV2	TRBJ1-1	CASKQGSGMAEAFF	TGTGCCAGCAAGCAGGGGAGTGGGATGGCTGAAGCTTTCTTT
many	-	14	TRBV10-3	TRBJ2-5	CAISESGSEETQYF	TGTGCCATCAGTGAGTCGGGTTCGGAGGAGACCCAGTACTTC
few	TRBD2	15	TRBV11-2	TRBJ2-5	CASSWGLAAQETQYF	TGTGCCAGCAGCTGGGGACTAGCGGCCCAAGAGACCCAGTACTTC
-	-	17	TRBV20-1	TRBJ2-6	CSAHCTDGSSGANVLTF	TGCAGTGCCCACTGCACGGACGGGAGCTCTGGGGCCAACGTCCTGACTTTC
few	-	14	TRBV4-1	TRBJ1-5	CASSQVGGHQPQHF	TGCGCCAGCAGCCAAGTAGGCGGCCATCAGCCCCAGCATTTT
few	-	18	TRBV5-1	TRBJ2-7	CASSLVYRGQSGSYEQYF	TGCGCCAGCAGCTTGGTTTACCGCGGGCAATCGGGCTCCTACGAGCAGTACTTC
many	-	13	TRBV20-1	TRBJ1-1	CSASLQANTEAFF	TGCAGTGCTAGTCTGCAAGCGAACACTGAAGCTTTCTTT
many	-	14	TRBV30	TRBJ2-4	CAWSVRGRKNIQYF	TGTGCCTGGAGTGTACGGGGGCGCAAAAACATTCAGTACTTC
few	-	14	TRBV5-1	TRBJ2-7	CASSFRGASYEQYF	TGCGCCAGCAGCTTCCGGGGGGCCTCCTACGAGCAGTACTTC
-	-	15	TRBV28	TRBJ1-2	CASSSMGYGRTMNTF	TGTGCCAGCAGTTCGATGGGATACGGTCGAACTATGAACACCTTC
many	-	13	TRBV6-1	TRBJ1-5	CASSMDKNQPQHF	TGTGCCAGCAGTATGGACAAAAATCAGCCCCAGCATTTT
many	TRBD2	14	TRBV5-1	TRBJ2-7	CASSPGLGGYEQYF	TGCGCCAGCAGCCCCGGGCTCGGGGGGTACGAGCAGTACTTC
-	TRBD2	15	TRBV12-3/TRBV12-4	TRBJ2-7	CASSKFGGADDEQYF	TGTGCCAGCAGCAAGTTCGGGGGGGCGGACGACGAGCAGTACTTC
-	-	14	TRBV9	TRBJ1-1	CASSVADPGSEAFF	TGTGCCAGCAGCGTAGCGGACCCAGGATCTGAAGCTTTCTTT
-	TRBD1	15	TRBV20-1	TRBJ1-5	CSASHGTGRNQPQHF	TGCAGTGCTAGCCATGGGACAGGGCGCAATCAGCCCCAGCATTTT